These T cell receptor beta chains were read from a single sample in a study of CD8+ T cells in alopecia areata. The table came from immunoSEQ multiplex PCR; TCRdb's copy has only in-frame clones and leaves some out. This sample has approximately 210,000 clones, with 40% to 45% found just once. The material was CD4+ T cells sorted from blood, obtained at approximately week 36, from a patient treated with tofacitinib. Source of these receptors: a human donor with alopecia areata. The CDR3 runs from the conserved cysteine through the conserved F or W. The D gene is left open where the match is weak. Not every row has a clone size; where given, it reads once, few, many or a size class.

d_gene | j_gene | abundance | v_gene | CDR3nt | CDR3aa
TRBD1 | TRBJ1-3 | few | TRBV7-3 | TGTGCCAGCAGCTCGGGGACAGGGCCCTCTGGAAACACCATATATTTT | CASSSGTGPSGNTIYF
. | TRBJ1-2 | once | TRBV29-1 | TGCAGCGTTGAAGATCGGGGGTTCTCGGGCTATGGCTACACCTTC | CSVEDRGFSGYGYTF
TRBD2 | TRBJ2-2 | . | TRBV5-4 | TGTGCCAGCAGCCCGGTTCAGGCCAGCGGGAGGTCAGGGGAGCTGTTTTTT | CASSPVQASGRSGELFF
. | TRBJ2-7 | . | TRBV6-6 | TGTGCCAGCAGTCCCTATATCCACGAGCAGTACTTC | CASSPYIHEQYF
. | TRBJ2-7 | few | TRBV5-1 | TGCGCCAGCAGCTTCATGGTCTCCTACGAGCAGTACTTC | CASSFMVSYEQYF
TRBD2 | TRBJ2-3 | . | TRBV29-1 | TGCAGCGTTTGGGCGGGAGTGGGGACAGATACGCAGTATTTT | CSVWAGVGTDTQYF
. | TRBJ1-2 | . | TRBV10-3 | TGTGCCATCAGTGACCCAGGGGAGCGCTATGGCTACACCTTC | CAISDPGERYGYTF
. | TRBJ2-1 | . | TRBV7-2 | TGTGCCAGCAGCGTTAGATCGGGCGATGAGCAGTTCTTC | CASSVRSGDEQFF
. | TRBJ2-7 | few | TRBV10-3 | TGTGCCATCAGTGAGTCGCAGGCTACCTACGAGCAGTACTTC | CAISESQATYEQYF
. | TRBJ2-5 | . | TRBV7-8 | TGTGCCAGCAGCTTAGGGCTAGCCAGGGAGACCCAGTACTTC | CASSLGLARETQYF
TRBD2 | TRBJ2-7 | . | TRBV30 | TGTGCCTCAACCGGGACTAGCGGCTACGAGCAGTACTTC | CASTGTSGYEQYF
. | TRBJ2-7 | few | TRBV2 | TGTGCCAGCAGTATAGGACAGAGCGACGAGCAGTACTTC | CASSIGQSDEQYF